The sequence of this T cell receptor (beta chain) was determined in a study of Graves' ophthalmopathy and Graves' hyperthyroidism (dated by TCRdb to between 2017 and 2018). Some background on the complete study: Peripheral blood was collected before any treatment was given, at the time of initial diagnosis. To tell Graves' ophthalmopathy apart from Graves' hyperthyroidism, and to predict which patients would progress to ophthalmopathy, the study relied on TCR beta repertoire signatures. In total, under 150 blood samples were TCR-sequenced: under 45 ophthalmopathy, approximately 75 hyperthyroidism and roughly 17 hyperthyroidism-to-ophthalmopathy patients. A discovery set of 100 or so patients (43 ophthalmopathy, about 58 stable hyperthyroidism) was enrolled to explore V-J signatures distinguishing ophthalmopathy from hyperthyroidism. An independent validation cohort was composed of some 19 hyperthyroidism patients and over 15 patients who later progressed from hyperthyroidism to ophthalmopathy. In over 5 hyperthyroidism patients, the T-cell repertoires found in thyroid tissue were compared with those found in blood. Following sample collection, hyperthyroidism patients were given methimazole at a starting dose of 30 mg daily, and ophthalmopathy patients were given high-dose intravenous methylprednisolone. The 90 or so discovery patients were randomly split 7:3 into training and test sets.

Broader findings and caveats from the paper: The 13-signature model separated ophthalmopathy from stable hyperthyroidism with 85% to 90% sensitivity and about 81% specificity in cross-validation, and 80%/75% in the test set. Sample size was not predetermined statistically, and investigators were not blinded to group allocation. In validation, the model predicted ophthalmopathy progression with 70.59% sensitivity and approximately 78% specificity; roughly 11 predicted patients were CT-confirmed with GO in a median of approximately 6.5 months. Most expanded thyroid clonotypes with a frequency above 0.001 also appeared in blood, which suggests that blood repertoires may reflect the immune response in the thyroid.

Comment on this clonotype: It lacks a known antigen. The input lacks base qualities; no much larger clone sits a single base away.

A patient counted as having stable hyperthyroidism if there was no progression to ophthalmopathy within 18 months of follow-up. Patients with hyperthyroidism were aged 18 to 65 years, had been newly diagnosed, and had a disease duration of less than 2 months. Patients with other autoimmune diseases, uncontrolled infections, pregnancy or lactation were excluded. Diagnosis was based on clinical symptoms, serum thyroxine, TRAb, thyroid ultrasound and orbital computed tomography. Ficoll-Paque density gradient centrifugation was used to isolate PBMCs from approximately 10 ml of fresh peripheral blood. Total RNA was extracted using Trizol reagent, and RNA quality was checked on an Agilent 2100 Bioanalyzer. Taken from cysteine to phenylalanine, the CDR3 has 15 residues. Just the 45-base CDR3 DNA is kept, in frame starting at base 1. V is cut by 1 base and J by 6 bases, and the space between the germline ends is 13 bases. Via the germline V gene (reference sequence), CDR1 is LNHNV and CDR2 YYDKDF.

For repertoire sequencing, TCR beta CDR3 regions were amplified from RNA transcripts. The first round was an RT-PCR using HTBI primers with the Qiagen OneStep RT-PCR kit, and this first round was followed by a second-round multiplex PCR, then size selection and purification. Libraries were sequenced paired-end with 100 bp reads on an Illumina HiSeq2000. The original methods were these. SOAPnuke was used to process the reads, removing any read that contained adapters or uncalled bases, had a mean Phred below 15, or lacked an exact match to the constant primer or identifier. COPE v1.2.5 was used to merge high-quality paired reads. Unique nucleotide sequences were defined as clonotypes and aligned to IMGT TRB V, D and J references using MiTCR v1.1. Only V-J combinations with frequency above 0.0001 were analysed, covering around 99% of repertoires. For each V-J combination, a TCR clonal expansion and chaos score was defined as F50 clonal expansion divided by the chaos observed in the TCRdist matrix. Welch's t-statistics and random forest were used to reduce the features to approximately 13 V-J combinations, which were then used as input to a naive Bayes classifier. The similarity between thyroid and blood repertoires was quantified using the Morisita-Horn index. TCRdb took the public reads, trimmed them with fastp at Q25, ran MiXCR for clone calling and kept in-frame beta chains. Merged by CDR3 protein, the rows form single entries marked with the most common genes and DNA. Here the V and J calls rest on TCRdb's processing, not on the authors' analysis. The sample has hundreds of thousands of distinct CDR3 sequences on record, approximately 21% of them singletons. Of the sample, more than 5.5% falls within the top ten clones.

This TCR was recovered from a woman under 30 with stable Graves' hyperthyroidism. Some clones in this sample may be carry-over from other donors' samples. Donor details come from another sample of the same person, matched by shared clones. The sequenced sample consisted of peripheral blood. The rearrangement joined TRBV15 to TRBJ1-5, with no reliable assignment of the D segment. The nucleotides are TGTGCCACCAGCAGAGGGCCGGCGGGAGCTCAGCCCCAGCATTTT. It translates to CATSRGPAGAQPQHF. The variable domain in full, with residues beyond the CDR3 obtained from the reference TRBV15 and TRBJ1-5 genes, is DAMVIQNPRYQVTQFGKPVTLSCSQTLNHNVMYWYQQKSSQAPKLLFHYYDKDFNNEADTPDNFQSRRPNTSFCFLDIRSPGLGDTAMYLCATSRGPAGAQPQHFGDGTRLSIL.